This T cell receptor (beta chain) was identified during a study of Graves' ophthalmopathy and Graves' hyperthyroidism. Only a few counts were recorded for this clonotype. The antigen is unknown. Using RNA transcripts, the TCR beta CDR3 regions were amplified. First-round RT-PCR with HTBI primers preceded a second-round multiplex PCR. TCRdb ran MiXCR on the multiplex PCR reads and lists one entry per CDR3 protein. The sample shows approximately 700,000 distinct CDR3 sequences, under 50% of them seen only once. About 10 ml of fresh blood yielded the PBMCs by density gradient. The study, taken as a whole, reports: Blood shared most expanded thyroid clonotypes above 0.001 frequency. A roughly 80% specificity and around 90% sensitivity were achieved by a 13-signature model that separated ophthalmopathy from stable hyperthyroidism.

The receptor's source is an adult man with Graves' ophthalmopathy. The material sequenced was peripheral blood.

CDR3 in DNA: TGCGCCAGCAGCCAATCCGACCGGGACAGGGTGGACACCATATATTTT. This translates into CASSQSDRDRVDTIYF. The chain is built from TRBV4-3 and TRBJ1-3, with TRBD1 matching over 9 bases. Per germline, CDR1 LGHNA and CDR2 YSLEER. The V segment lost 2 bases and the J segment 8 bases; nucleotides outside the gene matches: 10. This CDR3 contains 16 residues.